One and the same sample provided the 27 T cell receptor beta chains below, sequenced in a study of identifying expanded T cells in peripheral blood. Produced via immunoSEQ multiplex PCR; TCRdb's table is partial and in-frame only. The table shows 75,000 to 100,000 clones, with 89% occurring only once. Source material: blood. All receptors come from a person aged 18-70 years in good health.

V gene TRBV29-1 combines with J gene TRBJ2-3, with 9 bases aligning to TRBD1. With 2 bases clipped from V and 4 bases from J, the junction kept 7 bases outside the gene matches. CDR1 and CDR2 (germline): SQVTM, ANQGSEA. The CDR3 has 15 amino acids. As DNA, the CDR3 is TGCAGCGTTGAATTGGGACAGGGTGGCCCAGATACGCAGTATTTT. This translates into CSVELGQGGPDTQYF.

The chain is built from TRBV20-1 and TRBJ2-3; D gene ambiguous. This CDR3 has 10 residues. Per germline, CDR1 DFQATT and CDR2 SNEGSKA (reference sequence). V was pared by 1 base and J by 5 bases, with 1 base between. The CDR3 sequence: CSARGDTQYF. The CDR3 bases are TGCAGTGCTAGAGGAGATACGCAGTATTTT.

V usage is TRBV14 and J usage is TRBJ2-2; 9 bases align to TRBD1. V trimming: 8 bases; J trimming: 0 bases; junction bases outside the gene matches: 4. The CDR3 spans 15 residues. The germline CDR1 and CDR2 sequences are SGHDN and FVKESK. The CDR3 here is CASRRQGANTGELFF. The CDR3 DNA follows: TGTGCCAGCCGTAGACAGGGGGCGAACACCGGGGAGCTGTTTTTT.

The J gene is TRBJ2-1, the V gene TRBV5-1; D remains ambiguous. Germline lookup yields CDR1 SGHRS and CDR2 YFSETQ. CDR3 size: 14 residues. Trimming shortened V by 0 bases and J by 6 bases, and 10 bases separated the two germline ends. This chain's CDR3 is CASSLVQPLNEQFF. The CDR3 DNA reads as TGCGCCAGCAGCTTGGTCCAACCCCTCAATGAGCAGTTCTTC.

The rearrangement uses TRBV25-1 and TRBJ2-2; 10 bases are a match to TRBD1. Germline V gene data show CDR1 as MGHDK and CDR2 as SYGVNS. Trimming cost V 4 bases and J 4 bases; bases outside gene matches: 0. This CDR3 is 14 amino acids long. This chain's CDR3 is CASSGTGGTGELFF. The CDR3 DNA sequence: TGTGCCAGCAGTGGGACAGGGGGCACCGGGGAGCTGTTTTTT. The variable domain in full, with the rest retrieved from reference TRBV25-1 and TRBJ2-2, is EADIYQTPRYLVIGTGKKITLECSQTMGHDKMYWYQQDPGMELHLIHYSYGVNSTEKGDLSSESTVSRIRTEHFPLTLESARPSHTSQYLCASSGTGGTGELFFGEGSRLTVL.

The chain couples TRBV6-6 to TRBJ1-6; possible D gene TRBD1, 5 bases. V was cut by 2 bases and J by 5 bases, with 7 bases left in between. The CDR3 runs to 14 residues. Germline CDR1 MNHNY, CDR2 SVGAGI (reference sequence). This CDR3 reads CASSYEGDNSPLHF. As DNA, the CDR3 is TGTGCCAGCAGTTACGAAGGGGATAATTCACCCCTCCACTTT.

This clone has only a few counts. The chain uses TRBV5-1 and TRBJ1-1; D call uncertain. The CDR3 is 13 residues long. V lost 0 bases and J lost 5, with 8 bases in between. The germline V gene has CDR1 SGHRS and CDR2 YFSETQ. The CDR3, as DNA: TGCGCCAGCAGCTTGGCCGGGGAAACTGAAGCTTTCTTT. This codes for CASSLAGETEAFF.

This sequence joins TRBV9 and TRBJ2-1; a possible D gene is TRBD1 (6 bases). V lost 1 base and J lost 7, with 9 bases in between. Germline V gives CDR1 SGDLS, CDR2 YYNGEE. This CDR3 contains 13 residues. The CDR3 DNA reads as TGTGCCAGCAGCGTAACAGGGAAAAATGAGCAGTTCTTC. Amino acid sequence: CASSVTGKNEQFF.

The chain is built from TRBV2 and TRBJ2-7; either TRBD1 or TRBD2 may fit D (6 bases each). The CDR3 is made up of 12 amino acids. The germline CDR1 and CDR2 sequences are SNHLY and FYNNEI. This chain's CDR3 is CAGGVLAYEQYF. CDR3 DNA sequence: TGTGCGGGGGGCGTGTTGGCCTACGAGCAGTACTTC.

This chain uses TRBV19 with TRBJ2-3; no clear D gene. The V and J ends lost 2 bases and 4 bases respectively, with 10 bases between them. The CDR3 sequence is 14 residues long. CDR1 and CDR2 from the germline V gene are LNHDA and SQIVND (reference sequence). CDR3 loop: CASSIQSFADTQYF. CDR3 coding DNA: TGTGCCAGTAGTATACAGTCGTTCGCAGATACGCAGTATTTT.

The chain links TRBV6-6 to TRBJ2-5; 7 nucleotides match TRBD2. The CDR3 is 16 residues long. With 2 bases clipped from V and 5 bases from J, the junction kept 11 bases outside the gene matches. Germline values: CDR1 MNHNY, CDR2 SVGAGI (reference sequence). CDR3 bases: TGTGCCAGCAGTTACGGGTTCTCGGGGGGTGGGGAGACCCAGTACTTC. Residues: CASSYGFSGGGETQYF.

Points on this clone: The germline gene is not matched at one end of the junction; a read error may be the cause. The V call is TRBV27, the J call TRBJ2-7; D might be TRBD1 (5 bases). The CDR3 is made up of 15 amino acids. CDR1 MNHEY and CDR2 SMNVEV come from the germline V gene (reference sequence). CDR3 region: CASSLFGRALGERYF. The CDR3 DNA sequence: TGTGCCAGCAGTTTATTCGGCAGGGCTCTGGGTGAGCGGTACTTC.

The V gene is TRBV12-5, the J gene TRBJ2-3, with D possibly called TRBD1 or TRBD2 (6 bases each). The length of the CDR3 is 15 residues. Between the trimmed V and J ends, which lost 5 bases and 0 bases, there was a span of 12 bases. Germline assignment: CDR1 LGHNT and CDR2 FRNRAP. DNA of the CDR3: TGTGCTAGTGGTATTGGAGGGGGGAGCACAGATACGCAGTATTTT. Residues: CASGIGGGSTDTQYF.

The chain combines TRBV29-1 with TRBJ1-1; 8 bases agree with TRBD1. The CDR3 totals 14 residues. Germline CDR1 reads SQVTM; CDR2 reads ANQGSEA. The junction had 4 bases not matched to a gene; V was cut back by 0 bases and J by 4 bases. CDR3 in amino acids: CSVEDPTGVTEAFF. In DNA, the CDR3 is TGCAGCGTTGAAGACCCGACAGGGGTCACTGAAGCTTTCTTT.

This clone has more than one count but fewer than ten. J is TRBJ1-5 and V is TRBV4-1; TRBD1 aligns across 7 bases. The CDR3 is 16 residues long. V trimming: 4 bases; J trimming: 2 bases; junction bases outside the gene matches: 8. The germline CDR1 and CDR2 sequences are MGHRA and YSYEKL. The CDR3 here is CASSPDRVRGNQPQHF. CDR3 nucleotide sequence: TGCGCCAGCAGCCCAGACAGGGTCCGAGGCAATCAGCCCCAGCATTTT.

The gene calls are TRBV19 and TRBJ2-1; possibly TRBD2 for D (6 bases). V was pared by 5 bases and J by 7 bases, with 12 bases between. The CDR3 sequence is 13 residues long. CDR1 is LNHDA and CDR2 is SQIVND in the germline V gene (reference sequence). For the CDR3, the DNA is TGTGCCAGTAGTCGAGAAAGCGGGAATGAGCAGTTCTTC. Protein product: CASSRESGNEQFF. Filled out from reference TRBV19 and TRBJ2-1, the complete variable domain reads DGGITQSPKYLFRKEGQNVTLSCEQNLNHDAMYWYRQDPGQGLRLIYYSQIVNDFQKGDIAEGYSVSREKKESFPLTVTSAQKNPTAFYLCASSRESGNEQFFGPGTRLTVL.

The genes are TRBV5-8 and TRBJ1-1; no firm D call. The CDR3 runs 11 residues. Per germline, CDR1 SGHTS and CDR2 YDEGEE. Trimming stripped 4 bases from V and 10 bases from J, with 11 bases between. CDR3 sequence reads: CASSLVSGAFF. The CDR3 DNA reads TGTGCCAGCAGCCTGGTATCTGGAGCTTTCTTT.

The chain combines TRBV6-1 with TRBJ2-2; D may be TRBD2 (5 bases). Deletions cut 7 bases from V and 0 bases from J, with 12 bases between. The germline V gene encodes CDR1 MNHNS and CDR2 SASEGT. This CDR3 is 15 amino acids long. CDR3 bases: TGTGCCAGCAAGTTATGGAGGTCGAACACCGGGGAGCTGTTTTTT. Residues: CASKLWRSNTGELFF.

This chain joins TRBV5-6 and TRBJ1-2; the match to TRBD1 covers 9 bases. V lost 0 bases and J lost 8; bases outside the gene matches: 5. Germline lookup yields CDR1 SGHDT and CDR2 YYEEEE. The length of the CDR3 is 14 residues. CDR3: CASSLVGQGTGYTF. CDR3 DNA sequence: TGTGCCAGCAGCTTGGTCGGACAGGGGACCGGCTACACCTTC.

The chain recombines TRBV6-6 with TRBJ1-5; D is ambiguous. Germline CDR1 reads MNHNY; CDR2 reads SVGAGI (reference sequence). The ends were cut back, 4 bases at V and 10 bases at J, with 5 bases in the middle. The CDR3 is 10 amino acids. The CDR3 loop is CASSSQPQHF. For the CDR3, the DNA is TGTGCCAGCAGTTCCCAACCCCAGCATTTT.

The rearrangement uses TRBV6-1 and TRBJ2-5, with D possibly being TRBD2 (5 bases). The V gene lost 6 bases and the J gene lost 5 bases, with 10 bases spanning the gap. CDR1 MNHNS and CDR2 SASEGT come from the germline V gene. The CDR3 length is 12 residues. CDR3 loop: CASSLRVETQYF. CDR3 coding DNA: TGTGCCAGCAGCCTGAGGGTGGAGACCCAGTACTTC.

The rearrangement links TRBV6-1 to TRBJ2-1; 7 bases align to TRBD1. CDR1 is MNHNS, CDR2 SASEGT, per germline. The V segment lost 2 bases and the J segment 6 bases; nucleotides outside the gene matches: 1. The CDR3 runs 13 residues. CDR3: CASSEQGVNEQFF. The DNA of the CDR3 is TGTGCCAGCAGTGAACAGGGGGTCAATGAGCAGTTCTTC.

The chain carries TRBV6-4 and TRBJ2-1, with D possibly being TRBD2 (6 bases). CDR1 MRHNA and CDR2 SNTAGT come from the germline V gene. This CDR3 comprises 16 residues. V lost 4 bases and J 7 bases, leaving 20 bases between the germline ends. CDR3 sequence reads: CASSAFFGTAGNEQFF. The CDR3 nucleotides read TGTGCCAGCAGTGCTTTCTTCGGGACTGCGGGTAATGAGCAGTTCTTC.

The chain links TRBV11-2 to TRBJ2-7; no reliable D call. Trimming removed 3 bases at V and 2 bases at J, with 11 bases between. Germline V gene lookup returns CDR1 SGHAT and CDR2 FQNNGV. CDR3 length: 14 residues. The CDR3 spells CASSFYSETYEQYF. The CDR3 nucleotides are TGTGCCAGCAGCTTCTACTCCGAAACCTACGAGCAGTACTTC. Filled out from reference TRBV11-2 and TRBJ2-7, the complete variable domain reads EAGVAQSPRYKIIEKRQSVAFWCNPISGHATLYWYQQILGQGPKLLIQFQNNGVVDDSQLPKDRFSAERLKGVDSTLKIQPAKLEDSAVYLCASSFYSETYEQYFGPGTRLTVT.

The chain employs TRBV7-2 and TRBJ2-3; D is possibly TRBD2 (6 bases). Trimming left V 2 bases short and J 0 bases short, with 9 bases between. This CDR3 spans 15 amino acids. Per the germline V gene, CDR1 is SGHTA and CDR2 is FQGNSA. In DNA, the CDR3 is TGTGCCAGCAGCTTATACGGGACTAGCACAGATACGCAGTATTTT. Amino acid sequence: CASSLYGTSTDTQYF.

V is TRBV27 and J is TRBJ1-5; 7 nucleotides agree with TRBD1. Germline V gene sequence: CDR1 MNHEY, CDR2 SMNVEV (reference sequence). The CDR3 spans 16 residues. V shed 4 bases and J 1 base; nucleotides not matched to a gene: 7. The CDR3 DNA follows: TGTGCCAGCAGTTCACTCCGACAGGGAAGCAATCAGCCCCAGCATTTT. It codes for CASSSLRQGSNQPQHF.

In its sample, this clone was seen a few times. The gene calls are TRBV21-1 and TRBJ1-2; the table's D gene call, TRBD1, was not cross checked with the DNA. TRBV21-1 is listed as a pseudogene. This CDR3 has 18 residues. The CDR3 nucleotides are TGTGCCAGCAGCCTCGAAGAGGGACAGGGGGCGCGAGTCTTTGGCTACACCTTC. It is translated as CASSLEEGQGARVFGYTF.